Listed below are T cell receptor beta chains from one sample, sequenced in a study of beta chain features in type 1 diabetes. This table comes from immunoSEQ multiplex PCR, and its TCRdb copy is limited to in-frame clones, with some not included. The sample gives 160,000 or so clones, around 9.7% of which show up once; roughly 0.7% is in the top ten. Material: central memory CD4+ T cells from blood. The receptors derive from a woman in her thirties with type 1 diabetes. Each CDR3 is given with its conserved first and last residue. A D gene is named only where the DNA matches it firmly. Clone size, where shown, is once, few, many, or a class for clones that have expanded.

cdr3_length	j_call	clone_size	d_call	v_call	cdr3_aa	cdr3_nt
16	TRBJ2-1	NA	TRBD2	TRBV19	CASSTTTSGRDDEQFF	TGTGCCAGTAGTACGACAACTAGCGGGAGGGACGATGAGCAGTTCTTC
14	TRBJ2-1	few	TRBD2	TRBV18	CASSPNGRDNEQFF	TGTGCCAGCTCACCAAACGGGAGGGACAATGAGCAGTTCTTC
12	TRBJ1-1	NA	NA	TRBV2	CASMRMNTEAFF	TGTGCCAGCATGAGGATGAACACTGAAGCTTTCTTT
14	TRBJ1-2	NA	NA	TRBV18	CASSTYAANYGYTF	TGTGCCAGCTCAACATATGCGGCTAACTATGGCTACACCTTC
14	TRBJ1-5	few	NA	TRBV6-5	CASSYGQGTQPQHF	TGTGCCAGCAGTTACGGGCAGGGAACTCAGCCCCAGCATTTT
14	TRBJ2-1	NA	NA	TRBV7-7	CASRRLSSYNEQFF	TGTGCTAGCAGAAGATTGAGCTCCTACAATGAGCAGTTCTTC
14	TRBJ2-2	NA	NA	TRBV4-1	CASSQDERSGELFF	TGCGCCAGCAGCCAAGATGAGAGGAGCGGGGAGCTGTTTTTT
14	TRBJ2-1	few	TRBD2	TRBV19	CASSKREKYNEQFF	TGTGCCAGTAGTAAGCGGGAGAAGTACAATGAGCAGTTCTTC
14	TRBJ2-1	few	NA	TRBV6-5	CASSEVAQNNEQFF	TGTGCCAGCAGTGAAGTCGCCCAGAACAATGAGCAGTTCTTC
14	TRBJ2-4	NA	TRBD1	TRBV11-2	CASSLIGQGNIQYF	TGTGCCAGCAGCTTAATTGGACAGGGGAACATTCAGTACTTC
16	TRBJ2-3	NA	TRBD1	TRBV4-2	CASSQTGPPNTDTQYF	TGTGCCAGCAGCCAGACAGGGCCTCCAAACACAGATACGCAGTATTTT
16	TRBJ1-4	few	NA	TRBV15	CATSRDHRPTNEKLFF	TGTGCCACCAGCAGAGATCACAGGCCAACTAATGAAAAACTGTTTTTT
16	TRBJ2-1	few	TRBD2	TRBV18	CASSPDWGGSYNEQFF	TGTGCCAGCTCACCTGACTGGGGGGGCTCCTACAATGAGCAGTTCTTC
13	TRBJ2-5	few	NA	TRBV2	CASSEIARETQYF	TGTGCCAGCAGTGAAATAGCGAGGGAGACCCAGTACTTC
13	TRBJ1-2	NA	TRBD1	TRBV28	CASSFAQGASYTF	TGTGCCAGCAGTTTCGCCCAGGGGGCTAGCTACACCTTC
13	TRBJ1-2	few	TRBD1	TRBV11-2	CASSSQGAQGYTF	TGTGCCAGCAGTAGCCAGGGGGCACAGGGCTACACCTTC
17	TRBJ2-1	few	NA	TRBV4-1	CASSQGSGVESYNEQFF	TGCGCCAGCAGCCAAGGGTCGGGAGTGGAGTCCTACAATGAGCAGTTCTTC
16	TRBJ2-5	NA	TRBD2	TRBV7-2	CASSPGVAGYQETQYF	TGTGCCAGCAGCCCCGGAGTAGCGGGGTACCAAGAGACCCAGTACTTC
16	TRBJ2-5	few	TRBD2	TRBV28	CASSPGGTSGRETQYF	TGTGCCAGCAGTCCCGGGGGGACTAGCGGGAGAGAGACCCAGTACTTC
15	TRBJ2-1	few	NA	TRBV11-2	CASSLVGASRNEQFF	TGTGCCAGCAGCTTAGTGGGGGCGTCCCGGAATGAGCAGTTCTTC
12	TRBJ1-2	few	TRBD1	TRBV7-2	CASSSRTGGLAF	TGTGCCAGCAGCTCTCGGACAGGGGGCCTCGCCTTC
14	TRBJ2-3	NA	NA	TRBV18	CASSPGAGTDTQYF	TGTGCCAGCTCACCGGGGGCTGGCACAGATACGCAGTATTTT
18	TRBJ2-1	NA	NA	TRBV21-1	CASSLTGTSGRARNEQFF	TGTGCCAGCAGCCTCACCGGGACTAGCGGGAGGGCCCGGAATGAGCAGTTCTTC
15	TRBJ1-2	NA	NA	TRBV4-1	CASSVILRANYGYTF	TGCGCCAGCAGCGTTATTCTCAGGGCGAACTATGGCTACACCTTC
14	TRBJ1-1	NA	TRBD1	TRBV11-2	CASSKRQGLYEAFF	TGTGCCAGCAGCAAACGACAGGGGTTGTATGAAGCTTTCTTT
14	TRBJ2-7	few	TRBD2	TRBV2	CASSTNGGNYEQYF	TGTGCCAGCAGTACAAACGGGGGGAACTACGAGCAGTACTTC
12	TRBJ2-5	many	NA	TRBV2	CASSESQETQYF	TGTGCCAGCAGTGAGAGCCAAGAGACCCAGTACTTC
12	TRBJ2-7	few	NA	TRBV7-9	CASSFQGHEQYF	TGTGCCAGCAGCTTCCAGGGCCACGAGCAGTACTTC
15	TRBJ2-5	NA	NA	TRBV7-3	CASSYYGGRQETQYF	TGTGCCAGCAGCTATTACGGGGGGCGGCAAGAGACCCAGTACTTC
16	TRBJ2-4	few	NA	TRBV4-2	CASSQVWRNGPDIQYF	TGTGCCAGCAGCCAAGTTTGGCGGAACGGTCCGGACATTCAGTACTTC
17	TRBJ2-6	NA	TRBD1	TRBV5-1	CASSLVQGAYGANVLTF	TGCGCCAGCAGCTTGGTACAGGGGGCTTATGGGGCCAACGTCCTGACTTTC
14	TRBJ1-1	few	TRBD1	TRBV5-1	CASSKGQGEAEAFF	TGCGCCAGCAGCAAGGGACAGGGGGAAGCTGAAGCTTTCTTT